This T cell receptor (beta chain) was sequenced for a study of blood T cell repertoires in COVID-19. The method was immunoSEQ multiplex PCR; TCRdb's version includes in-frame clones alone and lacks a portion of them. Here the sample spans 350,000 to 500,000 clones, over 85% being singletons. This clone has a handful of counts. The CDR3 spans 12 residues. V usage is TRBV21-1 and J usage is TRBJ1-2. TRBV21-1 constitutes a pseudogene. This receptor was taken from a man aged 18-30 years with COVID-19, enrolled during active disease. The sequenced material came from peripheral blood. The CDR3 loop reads CASSNSDYGYTF. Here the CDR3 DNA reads TGTGCCAGCAGCAACTCGGACTATGGCTACACCTTC.